This T cell receptor (beta chain) was sequenced during a study of cytomegalovirus exposure and HLA in healthy donors (dated by TCRdb to about 2017). At the level of the whole study: An earlier analysis of under 600 of the donors reported about 250 Gb of sequence data and 100 million to 130 million unique TCR beta sequences from about 180 million T cells. Roughly 300 gigabases of sequencing data and around 87 million unique TCR sequences were included in an early release covering 550 to 650 HLA-typed donors. Of the roughly 420 genotyped donors, approximately 81% were placed in the genetic ancestry cluster associated with self-reported Caucasian donors. The study aimed to test whether signatures of past pathogen exposure could be identified by cataloging public T cell receptors. The study profiled the T cell repertoires of under 700 subjects by immunosequencing and related them to cytomegalovirus serostatus. Along with the approximately 600-subject first cohort, a separate validation cohort of 120 different subjects was used. To predict cytomegalovirus infection status, the study brought together high-throughput TCR immunosequencing, statistical association of individual TCRs with disease status, and machine learning. In a later analysis, previously published TCR beta repertoires from 670 or so donors were re-analyzed and high-resolution HLA genotyping was added so that TCR occurrence patterns could be studied. The later analysis used no new phenotypic data to find candidate immune exposures, relying instead on TCR beta sequences and their occurrence across donors. An earlier analysis of fewer than 700 of the donors applied high-throughput TCR beta sequencing to assess whether each TCR beta V gene segment acted as functional or pseudogenic. Donor age, sex, ethnicity and CMV serostatus were compiled together with the repertoire data. A later genetic analysis took genome-wide SNP genotypes for about 65% of the 666 donors and used that subset as a discovery cohort. All discovery cohort repertoires had been generated using a single sequencing platform. Class I and class II HLA loci were covered by the typing at four-digit resolution. Typing coverage varied by locus: about 620-630 donors for A, B, C, DRB1 and DQB1; roughly 520 for DQA1; about 570 for DPA1; fewer than 480 for DPB1. Because of strong linkage in the cohort, a few DR-DQ haplotypes were treated as single units for association and clustering. Across approximately 400 genotyped donors of the cohort, an average of about 240,000 unique TCR beta nucleotide sequences per donor were sequenced, and around 19% of those sequences were non-productive. What the research found in general, with its limitations: In vitro tests confirmed that a few of the cytomegalovirus-associated TCR beta chains recognize cytomegalovirus antigens. Specific HLA alleles were associated with 15,000 to 20,000 TCR beta sequences at a false discovery rate of 0.05 in a later analysis. In this cohort, only TCR beta chains were sequenced, and detectable features were limited by the absence of alpha or paired-chain data. The only immune exposure information available for the cohort was CMV serostatus. The presence/absence analyses assumed that sequencing depth was roughly uniform across donors, and that assumption may not be true. Most CMV-associated TCR beta chains appeared to be HLA-restricted in a later analysis, and the HLA associations seemed to be driven largely by CMV exposure. Compared with the roughly 670-donor mean, donors in an Asian-associated ancestry cluster had fewer N-insertions in productive TCRs, according to a later genetic analysis. When HLA alleles, especially DR and DQ, strongly co-occurred, TCR associations were difficult to assign to individual alleles. The authors suggested that the approach could potentially be extended to other disease states and immunological phenotypes. A further reported finding was that TCR beta sequences accurately predicted the HLA-A and HLA-B alleles for most subjects in the first cohort. In the study, some 180 TCR beta chains were listed as associated with cytomegalovirus. Because some donors lacked HLA typing at each locus, the association tests relied only on the typed subset. In a later analysis, the rate of TCR association differed among HLA loci, with DRB1 alleles having the most associated TCRs and HLA-C alleles having the fewest. An earlier analysis of 587 of the donors showed that most TCR beta V segments appeared in productive rearrangements either about 87% or about 30% of the time, which broadly matched IMGT annotations. The sequencing pipeline was judged likely to have produced a cluster of highly shared sequence variants as a technical artifact. While some public TCRs were present in many individuals, most TCR sequences turned up only very rarely across donors. Because counts were too low, more than 15 rarely observed V segments, including chromosome 9 orphons, were excluded from the earlier analysis of a few hundred of the donors. The classifier was reported to diagnose cytomegalovirus status with high specificity and sensitivity in both the original and validation cohorts. V-gene and J-gene trimming of TCR beta chains was associated with a missense DCLRE1C variant in a later genetic analysis, and the association was replicated in an independent cohort. A later analysis reported that several top co-occurrence clusters appeared linked to parvovirus B19, influenza, CMV and Epstein-Barr virus. Linkage disequilibrium might explain the correlated functional status among segregating V segments, but an unknown experimental factor could not be ruled out. In a later analysis, HLA-associated TCR beta chains showed more clonal expansion and lower generation probabilities than non-associated chains that were equally common.

Regarding this clone: No antigen is known for it. Base quality data are lacking; no much larger clone is found one base away.

Libraries were constructed by the immunoSEQ multiplex PCR assay. A mixture of 60 forward primers for TCR Vbeta segments and 13 reverse primers for TCR Jbeta segments was used in the multiplex PCR. The CDR3 region of rearranged TCR beta genes was amplified from genomic DNA by a multiplex PCR assay. On the Illumina HiSeq System, the amplified TCR beta libraries were sequenced as 87-base-pair reads. On the study's bioinformatics: A later analysis counted some 74 million unique TCR beta chains across the 670 or so repertoires, and 10 million to 11 million of these chains were shared by at least two donors. Raw reads were error-corrected and collapsed into unique sequences with a nearest-neighbor algorithm that merged closely related sequences to remove PCR and sequencing errors. CDR3 sequences were aligned to IMGT reference sequences to assign V, D and J gene segments. Each retained sequence needed at least a six-nucleotide match to both a V gene segment and a J gene segment. A rearrangement was called productive if the CDR3 had no stop codons and remained in frame with V and J, and every other rearrangement was called non-productive. CDR3 was defined according to IMGT convention as the region running from the second conserved V-encoded cysteine to the conserved J-encoded phenylalanine. Sequences without an unambiguous match to a single V gene segment were excluded from the earlier analysis of about 600 of the donors. An earlier analysis of a few hundred of the donors called V segments functional above 56.7% productive rearrangements and segregating when the between-donor standard deviation exceeded 5%. A statistical classification framework was developed to diagnose cytomegalovirus status using the catalog of TCR beta chain sequences. A later analysis assigned V and J genes by comparing TCR nucleotide sequences with IMGT/GENE-DB human TR gene sequences. Using the TCRdist pipeline, a later analysis assigned CDR3 sequences along with most-parsimonious VDJ recombination scenarios. A later analysis defined each TCR beta chain by its CDR3 amino acid sequence plus V-gene family, and excluded reads lacking a unique V-gene family. As a way to deal with suspected cross-contamination and a sequencing artifact, a later analysis dropped 500 to 700 nucleotide sequences that were highly shared and had low generation probability. For each public chain, a later analysis derived a clonal expansion index from normalized ranks of inferred template counts within each repertoire. In a later analysis, generation probabilities were computed using a VDJ recombination model fitted to out-of-frame rearrangements, and the results were checked against IGoR. In a later analysis, hypergeometric tests were used to score TCR-TCR, TCR-HLA and TCR-CMV co-occurrence, with a repertoire-size bias correction applied to TCR pairs. In a later analysis, false discovery rates were estimated by permuting HLA or CMV assignments 20 times. In a later analysis, co-occurring TCRs were grouped with DBSCAN, and TCRdist sequence similarity was added when clustering was performed within HLA-allele-positive subsets. For co-occurrence clustering, repertoires with fewer than 30,000 or more than 120,000 public chains were excluded, along with four to six repertoires with anomalous nucleotide sharing. Sourced from immuneACCESS, this table was stored by TCRdb with only in-frame sequences that have V and J called. A share of the clones is absent; for the studies checked, an unresolved V gene accounts for under half, and the remainder has no known explanation. V, J and clone size are taken as reported in that table, and D and trimming were inferred from the DNA itself. This sample comprises approximately 200,000 clones, around 74% of them detected only once. The ten most abundant clones make up roughly 1.4% of the sample.

The cohort comprised around 690 healthy bone marrow donors. Cohort members were all nominally healthy when sampled, although unrecorded immune exposures were likely present. The donor was CMV seropositive and belonged to the group of a few hundred seropositive cohort members. Each donor provided a peripheral blood sample, and peripheral blood mononuclear cells were used for TCR beta sequencing. The Qiagen DNeasy Blood Extraction Kit was used to extract genomic DNA from the blood cell samples. The clonotype was recovered from a girl between 10 and 17 years old in good health and CMV-seropositive. What was sequenced was PBMCs.

The DNA sequence is as follows: TGTGCCAGCAGCTTGGACGGGGGTCCCCGGGACGAGCAGTACTTC. Its amino acids are CASSLDGGPRDEQYF. The V and J genes are TRBV5-5 and TRBJ2-7; D gene: possibly TRBD2, on 6 matching bases. Via the germline V gene (reference sequence), CDR1 is SGHKS and CDR2 YYEKEE. The germline ends are 15 bases apart after V is trimmed by 0 bases and J by 5 bases. The CDR3 measures 15 amino acids from cysteine to phenylalanine. Of all the DNA, just the CDR3 is kept, 45 bases in frame from base 1.